These 16 T cell receptor beta chains came from one sample sequenced in a study of beta chain features in type 1 diabetes. General study points: Among patients with Type 1 diabetes, TCRB CDR3s were moderately but significantly shorter in every one of the four CD4+ subsets.

Every bit of the isolated RNA underwent reverse transcription, so sequencing read expressed TCRB transcripts. Profiled with immunoSEQ multiplex PCR; TCRdb holds only in-frame clones, not every one. The sample has approximately 150,000 clones, approximately 10% seen once. The antigens for these receptors are not known. Sequences were obtained from central memory CD4+ T cells from blood. The receptors shown here come from a man aged 25 to 40 with type 1 diabetes.

V gene TRBV5-4 combines with J gene TRBJ2-1, with TRBD1 matching over 8 bases. Unmatched junction bases numbered 6, after V lost 5 bases and J lost 2 bases. The CDR3 runs 15 residues. Germline loops: CDR1 SGHNT, CDR2 YYREEE (reference sequence). The CDR3 reads CASRPQGAAYNEQFF. The CDR3 nucleotides are TGTGCCAGCAGACCTCAGGGGGCTGCCTACAATGAGCAGTTCTTC.

This clone has more than one count but fewer than ten. The rearrangement uses TRBV9 and TRBJ1-1, with TRBD1 as a possible D gene (6 bases). This CDR3 contains 14 residues. V was cut by 2 bases and J by 3 bases, with 11 bases left in between. Germline CDR1 is SGDLS and CDR2 is YYNGEE. The CDR3 nucleotides read TGTGCCAGCAGCGTTGAAGGGGGTCACACTGAAGCTTTCTTT. Protein: CASSVEGGHTEAFF.

The DNA for the CDR3 is TGCGCCAGCTCGGGGAGGGGGGTTAGCACAGATACGCAGTATTTT. Protein sequence: CASSGRGVSTDTQYF. This chain connects TRBV4-1 to TRBJ2-3; D perhaps matches TRBD2 (7 bases). CDR1 is MGHRA and CDR2 is YSYEKL in the germline V gene. V was clipped by 8 bases and J by 0 bases, with 15 bases between them. The CDR3 length is 15 residues.

This chain connects TRBV2 to TRBJ2-5; TRBD2 might be the D (6 bases). The CDR3 totals 13 residues. V was clipped by 4 bases and J by 5 bases, with 11 bases between them. Per the germline V gene, CDR1 is SNHLY and CDR2 is FYNNEI. CDR3 in DNA: TGTGCCAGCAGTGGTGCAGGGAGGGAGACCCAGTACTTC. Amino acids: CASSGAGRETQYF.

This clone appeared a few times. This chain connects TRBV7-9 to TRBJ1-3; 9 bases fit TRBD1. The CDR3 is 14 residues long. The germline gives CDR1 SEHNR, CDR2 FQNEAQ (reference sequence). The V segment lost 4 bases and the J segment 4 bases; nucleotides outside the gene matches: 2. The CDR3 protein is CASSSGQGGNTIYF. The CDR3 DNA reads as TGTGCCAGCAGCTCGGGACAGGGAGGAAACACCATATATTTT.

This clone was found a few times. CDR3 residues: CASSRRTSGGTTDTQYF. DNA for the CDR3: TGTGCCAGCTCAAGACGTACTAGCGGGGGAACCACAGATACGCAGTATTTT. V and J are TRBV18 and TRBJ2-3; the match to TRBD2 covers 11 bases. The V gene's germline CDR1 is KGHSH and CDR2 LQKENI. With 5 bases clipped from V and 2 bases from J, the junction kept 9 bases outside the gene matches. There are 17 residues in the CDR3.

This clone was detected only a few times. V is TRBV7-2 and J is TRBJ2-3; D ambiguous. The V and J ends lost 6 bases and 0 bases respectively, with 7 bases between them. CDR1 and CDR2 from the germline V gene are SGHTA and FQGNSA. The CDR3 length is 13 residues. CDR3 DNA sequence: TGTGCCAGCAGTATGGAGAGCACAGATACGCAGTATTTT. This encodes CASSMESTDTQYF.

The V and J genes are TRBV7-2 and TRBJ1-1, with unresolved D. The CDR3 has 13 amino acids. Germline loops: CDR1 SGHTA, CDR2 FQGNSA. V was trimmed by 2 bases and J by 1 base, leaving 5 bases between them. The CDR3 nucleotides read TGTGCCAGCAGCTTATCAGGGAACACTGAAGCTTTCTTT. Its translation is CASSLSGNTEAFF.

This clone has at least ten counts. The chain is built from TRBV4-2 and TRBJ2-3; TRBD2 aligns across 8 bases. Germline-derived CDR1 and CDR2 are LGHNA and YNFKEQ. The CDR3 sequence is 16 residues long. Trimming removed 2 bases from V and 2 bases from J; junction bases left unmatched: 6. CDR3: CASSQTGGLDTDTQYF. Written as DNA, the CDR3 is TGTGCCAGCAGCCAAACGGGGGGGCTGGACACAGATACGCAGTATTTT.

This clone turned up a few times. The chain is built from TRBV7-3 and TRBJ1-5; TRBD1 aligns across 7 bases. CDR3 length: 16 residues. V was clipped by 2 bases and J by 6 bases; unmatched bases: 10. Germline V lookup: CDR1 SGHTA, CDR2 FQGTGA. The CDR3 nucleotides read TGTGCCAGCAGCTTATTGGCAGGGGGTCTGGGTCAGCCCCAGCATTTT. Translating it yields CASSLLAGGLGQPQHF.

This clone was detected only once. The gene calls are TRBV7-9 and TRBJ1-2, with 7 positions matching TRBD1. The germline gives CDR1 SEHNR, CDR2 FQNEAQ (reference sequence). V lost 1 base to trimming and J lost 6 bases; unmatched junction nucleotides: 2. The CDR3 runs 13 residues. The CDR3 DNA reads TGTGCCAGCAGCTTAGAGGGGGCGAATGGCTACACCTTC. Protein sequence: CASSLEGANGYTF.

The CDR3 bases are TGCGCCAGCGAGAAGAGCGGGGGGGCGGAAGAGACCCAGTACTTC. Translating gives CASEKSGGAEETQYF. V gene TRBV5-1 combines with J gene TRBJ2-5; 10 positions match TRBD2. Germline V gene sequence: CDR1 SGHRS, CDR2 YFSETQ. The CDR3 is 15 amino acids. V was pared by 7 bases and J by 3 bases, with 9 bases of the junction left unmatched.

The chain recombines TRBV29-1 with TRBJ1-5; D is possibly TRBD1 (6 bases). The CDR3 runs 13 residues. V gave up 4 bases and J gave up 7 bases, with 14 bases separating them. The germline V gene encodes CDR1 SQVTM and CDR2 ANQGSEA. The CDR3 is CSVGEGVQQPQHF. The CDR3 DNA is TGCAGCGTTGGGGAGGGGGTGCAGCAGCCCCAGCATTTT.

The chain combines TRBV15 with TRBJ1-2; tentative D call: TRBD1 (6 bases). The CDR3 is 13 residues long. V was cut by 1 base and J by 6 bases, with 9 bases left in between. The germline V gene encodes CDR1 LNHNV and CDR2 YYDKDF (reference sequence). The CDR3 region is CATSRGAGDGYTF. The CDR3 nucleotides are TGTGCCACCAGCAGAGGGGCAGGGGATGGCTACACCTTC.

The chain couples TRBV7-6 to TRBJ2-7, with TRBD1 identical over 8 bases. Trimming took 6 bases from V and 4 from J; bases not matched to a gene: 11. The CDR3 consists of 15 residues. CDR1 and CDR2 (germline): SGHVS, FNYEAQ. This chain's CDR3 is CASSSSGGQGYEQYF. As DNA, the CDR3 is TGTGCCAGCAGTTCGTCAGGGGGCCAAGGGTACGAGCAGTACTTC. The full variable domain, its missing parts supplied by reference TRBV7-6 and TRBJ2-7, is GAGVSQSPRYKVTKRGQDVALRCDPISGHVSLYWYRQALGQGPEFLTYFNYEAQQDKSGLPNDRFSAERPEGSISTLTIQRTEQRDSAMYRCASSSSGGQGYEQYFGPGTRLTVT.

This clone was seen more than once but under ten times. This chain uses TRBV7-2 with TRBJ2-1; unclear D gene. This CDR3 comprises 15 residues. Between the trimmed V and J ends, which lost 5 bases and 7 bases, there was a span of 18 bases. The V gene's germline CDR1 is SGHTA and CDR2 FQGNSA. The chain's CDR3 is CASSPEATAVNEQFF. DNA of the CDR3: TGTGCCAGCAGCCCTGAGGCGACGGCCGTAAATGAGCAGTTCTTC. Full variable domain (missing parts from reference TRBV7-2 and TRBJ2-1): GAGVSQSPSNKVTEKGKDVELRCDPISGHTALYWYRQSLGQGLEFLIYFQGNSAPDKSGLPSDRFSAERTGGSVSTLTIQRTQQEDSAVYLCASSPEATAVNEQFFGPGTRLTVL.